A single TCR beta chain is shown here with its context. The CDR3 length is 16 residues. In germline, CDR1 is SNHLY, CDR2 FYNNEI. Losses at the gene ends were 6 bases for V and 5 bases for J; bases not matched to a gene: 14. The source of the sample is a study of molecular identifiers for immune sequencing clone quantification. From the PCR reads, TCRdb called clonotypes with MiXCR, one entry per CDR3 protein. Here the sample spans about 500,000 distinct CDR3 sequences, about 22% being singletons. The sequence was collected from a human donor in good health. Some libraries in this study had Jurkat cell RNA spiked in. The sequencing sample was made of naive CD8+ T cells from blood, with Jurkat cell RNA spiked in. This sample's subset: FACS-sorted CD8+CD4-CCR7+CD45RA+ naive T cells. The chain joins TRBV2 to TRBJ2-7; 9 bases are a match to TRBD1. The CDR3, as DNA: TGTGCCAGCAGAGATATATGGGGACAGGGTGGCCACGAGCAGTACTTC. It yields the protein CASRDIWGQGGHEQYF. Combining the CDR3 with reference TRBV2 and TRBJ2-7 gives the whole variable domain EPEVTQTPSHQVTQMGQEVILRCVPISNHLYFYWYRQILGQKVEFLVSFYNNEISEKSEIFDDQFSVERPDGSNFTLKIRSTKLEDSAMYFCASRDIWGQGGHEQYFGPGTRLTVT.